Below, 22 T cell receptor beta chains from the same sample are listed, as sequenced in a study of vaccination effects on CD4 cells after COVID-19. Clones were sequenced by immunoSEQ multiplex PCR, and TCRdb holds only the in-frame ones, with some missing. The data hold 50,000 or so clones, with roughly 76% observed a single time. Sequencing followed a ViraFEST assay step that expanded antigen-specific CD4+ T cells with viral peptide pools. When around 10 days of culture had elapsed, CD4+ T cells were isolated. The antigens for these receptors are not known. Source: CD4+ T cells from PBMCs cultured with HCoV-229E spike peptides, taken before COVID-19 vaccination. These TCRs come from a human donor who received a COVID-19 vaccine.

V gene TRBV7-3 combines with J gene TRBJ2-3; 8 positions match TRBD2. The CDR3 is 16 residues long. Germline V CDR1 and CDR2: SGHTA, FQGTGA. Trimming took 1 base from V and 8 from J; bases not matched to a gene: 11. In DNA, the CDR3 is TGTGCCAGCAGCTTAAGAGCGGGGGCGGCCCTTGGTACGCAGTATTTT. It translates to CASSLRAGAALGTQYF.

CDR3 DNA sequence: TGCGCCAGCAGCTTGGATCATAACACCGGGGAGCTGTTTTTT. Protein product: CASSLDHNTGELFF. This sequence joins TRBV5-1 and TRBJ2-2; no clear D. Germline V gives CDR1 SGHRS, CDR2 YFSETQ. V lost 0 bases to trimming and J lost 2 bases, with 5 bases between them. The length of the CDR3 is 14 residues.

For the CDR3, the DNA is TGTGCCAGCAGTGAAGGACAGGGATACGATGGCTACACCTTC. This translates into CASSEGQGYDGYTF. The chain joins TRBV2 to TRBJ1-2, with TRBD1 matching 7 bases. Trimming removed 1 base from V and 6 bases from J; junction bases left unmatched: 5. CDR1 and CDR2 (germline): SNHLY, FYNNEI. The CDR3 has 14 residues.

The chain uses TRBV6-5 and TRBJ2-2; 8 bases are a match to TRBD2. J lost 5 bases, V lost 6 bases, and 2 bases had no gene match. Germline loops: CDR1 MNHEY, CDR2 SVGAGI. The CDR3 loop spans 13 amino acids. CDR3 region: CASRRGVTGELFF. The CDR3 DNA follows: TGTGCCAGCAGGCGGGGGGTGACCGGGGAGCTGTTTTTT.

This clone occurred a few times. The genes are TRBV3-1 (or the pseudogene TRBV3-2) and TRBJ1-2; 8 bases agree with TRBD1. The germline gives CDR1 LGHDT, CDR2 YNNKEL (reference sequence). The CDR3 contains 14 residues. J gave up 4 bases and V 5 bases, and 6 bases lay outside the gene matches. The CDR3 bases are TGTGCCAGCAGCTTCCAGACAGGGGTCTATGGCTACACCTTC. Protein: CASSFQTGVYGYTF.

CDR3 loop: CASSGQGAREKLFF. DNA of the CDR3: TGTGCCAGCAGTGGACAGGGGGCAAGGGAAAAACTGTTTTTT. This chain connects TRBV2 to TRBJ1-4; TRBD1 agrees at 10 bases. CDR1 is SNHLY, CDR2 FYNNEI, per germline. V shed 4 bases, J shed 8 bases, and the junction held 4 bases outside the gene matches. The CDR3 covers 14 residues.

The chain couples TRBV5-1 to TRBJ2-3; D call uncertain. V shed 5 bases and J shed 0 bases, with 10 bases lying between them. The CDR3 sequence is 14 residues long. Germline-derived CDR1 and CDR2 are SGHRS and YFSETQ. CDR3 sequence (DNA): TGCGCCAGCAGAATTACACAGAGCACAGATACGCAGTATTTT. This translates into CASRITQSTDTQYF.

The rearrangement uses TRBV6-2 or TRBV6-3 and TRBJ2-7; D is uncertain. CDR3 size: 14 residues. Trimming removed 6 bases from V and 1 base from J, with 13 bases in between. Germline V gene lookup returns CDR1 MNHEY and CDR2 SVGEGT. CDR3 amino acids: CASSGLVSSYEQYV. DNA for the CDR3: TGTGCCAGCAGCGGGCTAGTTAGTTCCTACGAGCAGTACGTC.

The rearrangement joins TRBV4-3 to TRBJ2-7; D is possibly TRBD2 (6 bases). This CDR3 is built from 15 residues. V was trimmed by 0 bases and J by 2 bases, leaving 11 bases between them. Germline lookup yields CDR1 LGHNA and CDR2 YSLEER. The CDR3 sequence: CASSQEAWGAYEQYV. The CDR3 bases are TGCGCCAGCAGCCAAGAGGCATGGGGGGCCTACGAGCAGTACGTC.

CDR3 in amino acids: CASSFMQGTYEQYV. CDR3 coding DNA: TGTGCCAGCAGCTTTATGCAGGGGACCTACGAGCAGTACGTC. The genes are TRBV5-8 and TRBJ2-7; D perhaps matches TRBD1 (6 bases). The V end lost 2 bases, the J end lost 2 bases, and 11 bases lay between the germline ends. This CDR3 has 14 amino acids. Germline assignment: CDR1 SGHTS and CDR2 YDEGEE.

The V gene is TRBV6-6, the J gene TRBJ1-1, with D tentatively TRBD1 (5 bases). The V gene's germline CDR1 is MNHNY and CDR2 SVGAGI (reference sequence). Trimming removed 0 bases at V and 0 bases at J, with 8 bases between. The CDR3 runs to 15 residues. The CDR3 bases are TGTGCCAGCAGTTACTCAGGGGCTATGAACACTGAAGCTTTCTTT. Protein sequence: CASSYSGAMNTEAFF.

The rearrangement uses TRBV5-1 and TRBJ1-2; TRBD1 agrees at 10 bases. The germline V gene encodes CDR1 SGHRS and CDR2 YFSETQ. This CDR3 spans 15 amino acids. Germline trimming cut 4 bases from V and 2 bases from J; bases unmatched to any gene: 5. The CDR3 region has the DNA TGCGCCAGCAGCGGAGGGACAGGGGACAACTATGGCTACACCTTC. Its translation is CASSGGTGDNYGYTF.

This clone came up a few times. V and J are TRBV2 and TRBJ1-1; D uncertain. Germline V gene data show CDR1 as SNHLY and CDR2 as FYNNEI. Trimming removed 7 bases at V and 4 bases at J, with 13 bases between. CDR3 length: 13 amino acids. The CDR3 protein is CASMREEGTEAFF. For the CDR3, the DNA is TGTGCCAGCATGCGCGAAGAGGGCACTGAAGCTTTCTTT.

This clone showed up just a few times. CDR3 sequence reads: CASSFPGLNGYTF. CDR3 bases: TGTGCCAGCAGCTTTCCTGGGCTAAATGGCTACACCTTC. This chain joins TRBV11-2 and TRBJ1-2, with D unclear. Trimming left V 3 bases short and J 6 bases short, with 11 bases between. Germline V gives CDR1 SGHAT, CDR2 FQNNGV. The CDR3 length is 13 residues.

Worth noting for this clone: Other DNA sequences in this specimen translate into the identical CDR3. This chain joins TRBV7-2 and TRBJ2-7, with TRBD2 matching 9 bases. V shed 0 bases, J shed 2 bases, and the junction held 2 bases outside the gene matches. The CDR3 length is 15 residues. Germline V gene lookup returns CDR1 SGHTA and CDR2 FQGNSA. CDR3 region: CASSLAAGGPYEQYV. The CDR3 coding sequence is TGTGCCAGCAGCTTAGCGGCGGGGGGGCCCTACGAGCAGTACGTC.

J is TRBJ2-5 and V is TRBV18, with 10 nucleotides matching TRBD1. J was trimmed by 2 bases and V by 4 bases; bases with no gene match: 4. This CDR3 is 15 amino acids long. CDR1 and CDR2 from the germline V gene are KGHSH and LQKENI. The chain's CDR3 is CASSRTGGDQETQYF. The CDR3 coding sequence is TGTGCCAGCTCACGGACAGGGGGTGATCAAGAGACCCAGTACTTC.

The chain is built from TRBV7-2 and TRBJ1-1; the D gene is possibly TRBD1 (6 bases). Trimming took 5 bases from V and 1 from J, leaving 11 bases between them. Germline V gene data show CDR1 as SGHTA and CDR2 as FQGNSA. This CDR3 has 14 residues. As DNA, the CDR3 is TGTGCCAGCAGCCCCCAGACAGGGAACACTGAAGCTTTCTTT. The encoded protein is CASSPQTGNTEAFF.

This rearrangement joins TRBV5-1 to TRBJ2-5; D might be TRBD1 (6 bases). The ends were cut back, 1 base at V and 6 bases at J, with 19 bases in the middle. Germline CDR1 SGHRS, CDR2 YFSETQ. CDR3 length: 16 amino acids. CDR3 in amino acids: CASSLNQGRSLQTQYF. The CDR3, as DNA: TGCGCCAGCAGCTTGAATCAGGGGCGAAGTTTGCAGACCCAGTACTTC. Variable domain in full (rest from reference TRBV5-1 and TRBJ2-5): KAGVTQTPRYLIKTRGQQVTLSCSPISGHRSVSWYQQTPGQGLQFLFEYFSETQRNKGNFPGRFSGRQFSNSRSEMNVSTLELGDSALYLCASSLNQGRSLQTQYFGPGTRLLVL.

V gene TRBV6-2 or TRBV6-3 combines with J gene TRBJ1-2, with 8 bases lining up with TRBD1. V lost 2 bases, J lost 0 bases, and 5 bases stayed unmatched. Germline V gives CDR1 MNHEY, CDR2 SVGEGT. This CDR3 is 16 amino acids long. Here the CDR3 reads CASSYGDRSSNYGYTF. The CDR3 nucleotides are TGTGCCAGCAGTTACGGGGACAGGAGTTCTAACTATGGCTACACCTTC.

This chain joins TRBV9 and TRBJ1-3; the match to TRBD1 covers 8 bases. After removal of 1 base from V and 4 bases from J, the junction contained 13 bases not matched to a gene. CDR1 SGDLS and CDR2 YYNGEE come from the germline V gene. This CDR3 has 18 amino acids. The CDR3 spells CASSVTPRAAGGGNTIYF. The CDR3 bases are TGTGCCAGCAGCGTAACCCCTCGGGCGGCAGGGGGCGGAAACACCATATATTTT.

The chain combines TRBV4-2 with TRBJ2-1; 10 bases are shared with TRBD2. The germline V gene has CDR1 LGHNA and CDR2 YNFKEQ. The CDR3 consists of 16 residues. Germline trimming cut 0 bases from V and 6 bases from J; bases unmatched to any gene: 5. CDR3 loop: CASSQESAGGPNEQFF. In DNA form, the CDR3 reads TGTGCCAGCAGCCAAGAATCAGCGGGGGGGCCCAATGAGCAGTTCTTC.

The V gene is TRBV7-8, the J gene TRBJ2-5; D remains ambiguous. Trimming left V 0 bases short and J 9 bases short, with 17 bases between. The CDR3 contains 15 residues. From germline, CDR1 is SGHVS and CDR2 FQNEAQ. CDR3 sequence reads: CASSLATPSIMAQYF. DNA for the CDR3: TGTGCCAGCAGCTTAGCCACGCCTAGTATAATGGCCCAGTACTTC.